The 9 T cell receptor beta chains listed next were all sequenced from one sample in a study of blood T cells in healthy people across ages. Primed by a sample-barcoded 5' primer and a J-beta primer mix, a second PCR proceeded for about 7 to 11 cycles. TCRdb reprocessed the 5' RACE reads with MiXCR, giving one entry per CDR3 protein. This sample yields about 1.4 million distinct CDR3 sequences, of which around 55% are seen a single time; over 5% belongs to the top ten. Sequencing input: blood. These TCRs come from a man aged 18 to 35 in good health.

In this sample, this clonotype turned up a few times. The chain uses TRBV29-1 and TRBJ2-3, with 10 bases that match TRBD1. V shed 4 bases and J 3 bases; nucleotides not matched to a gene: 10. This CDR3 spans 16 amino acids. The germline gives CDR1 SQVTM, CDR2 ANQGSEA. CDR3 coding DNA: TGCAGCGTTGTGGTAGCGGGACAGGGGTCTACAGATACGCAGTATTTT. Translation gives CSVVVAGQGSTDTQYF.

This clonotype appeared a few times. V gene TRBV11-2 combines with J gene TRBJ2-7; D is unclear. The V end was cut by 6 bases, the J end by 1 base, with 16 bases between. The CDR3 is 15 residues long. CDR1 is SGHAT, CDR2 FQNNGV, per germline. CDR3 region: CASSTGSFGSYEQYF. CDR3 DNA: TGTGCCAGCAGTACCGGGTCCTTCGGGTCCTACGAGCAGTACTTC.

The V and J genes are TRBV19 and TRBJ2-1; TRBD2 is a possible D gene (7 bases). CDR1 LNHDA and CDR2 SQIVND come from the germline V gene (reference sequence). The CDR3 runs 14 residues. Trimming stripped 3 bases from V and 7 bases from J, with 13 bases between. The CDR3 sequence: CASSISRGGNEQFF. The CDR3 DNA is TGTGCCAGTAGTATCTCCAGGGGAGGGAATGAGCAGTTCTTC.

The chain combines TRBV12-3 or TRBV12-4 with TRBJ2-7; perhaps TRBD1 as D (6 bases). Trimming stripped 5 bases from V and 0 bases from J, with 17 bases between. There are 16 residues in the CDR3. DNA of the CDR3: TGTGCCAGCAGTCCCCACCCGGGACAAAGCTCCTACGAGCAGTACTTC. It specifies CASSPHPGQSSYEQYF.

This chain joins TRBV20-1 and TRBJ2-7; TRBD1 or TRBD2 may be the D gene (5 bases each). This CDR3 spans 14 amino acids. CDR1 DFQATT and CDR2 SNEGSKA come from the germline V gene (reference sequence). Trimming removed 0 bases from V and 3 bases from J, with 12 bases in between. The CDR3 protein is CSARDLGVYYEQYF. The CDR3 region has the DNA TGCAGTGCTAGAGATTTGGGGGTCTACTACGAGCAGTACTTC.

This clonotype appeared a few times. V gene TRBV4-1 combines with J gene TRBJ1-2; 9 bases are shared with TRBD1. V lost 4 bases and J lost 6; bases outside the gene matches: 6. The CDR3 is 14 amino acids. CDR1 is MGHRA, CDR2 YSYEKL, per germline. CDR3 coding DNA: TGCGCCAGCAGCCGGGACAGGGTGCATCATGGCTACACCTTC. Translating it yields CASSRDRVHHGYTF.

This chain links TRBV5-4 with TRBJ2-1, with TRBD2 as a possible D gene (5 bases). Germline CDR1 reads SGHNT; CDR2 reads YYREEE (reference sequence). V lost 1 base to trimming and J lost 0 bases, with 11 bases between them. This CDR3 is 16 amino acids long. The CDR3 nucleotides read TGTGCCAGCAGCTTGCTAACGGGGAGCTCCTACAATGAGCAGTTCTTC. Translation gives CASSLLTGSSYNEQFF. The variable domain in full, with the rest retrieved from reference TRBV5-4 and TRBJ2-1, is ETGVTQSPTHLIKTRGQQVTLRCSSQSGHNTVSWYQQALGQGPQFIFQYYREEENGRGNFPPRFSGLQFPNYSSELNVNALELDDSALYLCASSLLTGSSYNEQFFGPGTRLTVL.

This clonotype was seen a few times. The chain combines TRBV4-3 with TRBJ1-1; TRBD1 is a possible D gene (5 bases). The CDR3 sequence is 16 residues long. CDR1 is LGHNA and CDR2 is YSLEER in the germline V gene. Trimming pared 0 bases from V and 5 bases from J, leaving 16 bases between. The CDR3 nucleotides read TGCGCCAGCAGCCAAGAAACAGGCAGAAGAGGTACTGAAGCTTTCTTT. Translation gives CASSQETGRRGTEAFF.

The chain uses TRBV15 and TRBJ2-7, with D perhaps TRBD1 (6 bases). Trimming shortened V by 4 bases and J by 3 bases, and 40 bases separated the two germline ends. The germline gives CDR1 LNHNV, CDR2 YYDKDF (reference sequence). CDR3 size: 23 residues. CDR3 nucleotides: TGTGCCACCAGCACCAGTGGTTGGACAGACGACCCAGACGACCCAGACCGGAGCTACGAGCAGTACTTC. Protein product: CATSTSGWTDDPDDPDRSYEQYF.